What follows are 20 T cell receptor beta chains derived from one specimen sequenced in a study of T cell responses to AZD1222 COVID-19 vaccine. Assay used: immunoSEQ multiplex PCR; TCRdb lists only in-frame clones, some missing. The sample contains roughly 97,000 clones, roughly 93% of which appear only once. The material was peripheral blood, obtained on day 0 of AZD1222 vaccination. The receptors originated from an adult in good health.

This clone was counted once. V gene TRBV7-2 combines with J gene TRBJ2-6; the D is unclear. V was shortened by 2 bases and J by 1 base, with 15 bases between the two germline ends. Germline V gene sequence: CDR1 SGHTA, CDR2 FQGNSA. The CDR3 totals 18 residues. The CDR3 sequence is CASSLFRPVGSGANVLTF. CDR3 nucleotides: TGTGCCAGCAGCTTATTCCGGCCCGTCGGATCTGGGGCCAACGTCCTGACTTTC.

The chain has TRBV7-9 and TRBJ2-1, with D maybe TRBD2 (6 bases). There are 16 residues in the CDR3. Germline CDR1 is SEHNR and CDR2 is FQNEAQ (reference sequence). The V gene lost 5 bases and the J gene lost 2 bases, with 16 bases spanning the gap. The CDR3 DNA reads TGTGCCAGCAGCCTAGATGGTAGCGGTACCTACAATGAGCAGTTCTTC. Encoded protein: CASSLDGSGTYNEQFF.

The chain is built from TRBV7-8 and TRBJ2-7; D is possibly TRBD2 (5 bases). The CDR3 sequence is 16 residues long. Per the germline V gene, CDR1 is SGHVS and CDR2 is FQNEAQ. The V end lost 5 bases, the J end lost 3 bases, and 20 bases lay between the germline ends. Here the CDR3 DNA reads TGTGCCAGCAGCCCCCGACGGGGTACACGGGTCTACGAGCAGTACTTC. Encoded protein: CASSPRRGTRVYEQYF.

This sequence joins TRBV5-1 and TRBJ2-1; 10 positions match TRBD2. The V gene's germline CDR1 is SGHRS and CDR2 YFSETQ. Losses at the gene ends were 6 bases for V and 9 bases for J; bases not matched to a gene: 9. CDR3 length: 14 amino acids. The CDR3 here is CASTTSGIRGEQFF. The DNA for the CDR3 is TGCGCCAGCACTACTAGCGGGATTAGAGGTGAGCAGTTCTTC.

This chain connects TRBV24-1 to TRBJ1-2; no clear D gene. CDR1 and CDR2 (germline): KGHDR, SFDVKD. There are 13 residues in the CDR3. V was cut by 3 bases and J by 3 bases, with 7 bases left in between. The CDR3 is CATSDAGDYGYTF. The CDR3 nucleotides read TGTGCCACCAGTGATGCCGGGGACTATGGCTACACCTTC.

This chain links TRBV19 with TRBJ2-6, with 7 positions matching TRBD1. The J segment lost 4 bases and the V segment lost 10 bases, leaving 10 bases of the junction unmatched. The CDR3 consists of 15 residues. Germline assignment: CDR1 LNHDA and CDR2 SQIVND (reference sequence). CDR3 in amino acids: CATARRGPGANVLTF. In DNA, the CDR3 is TGTGCCACTGCCAGAAGGGGGCCAGGGGCCAACGTCCTGACTTTC. Full variable domain (rest looked up from reference TRBV19 and TRBJ2-6): DGGITQSPKYLFRKEGQNVTLSCEQNLNHDAMYWYRQDPGQGLRLIYYSQIVNDFQKGDIAEGYSVSREKKESFPLTVTSAQKNPTAFYLCATARRGPGANVLTFGAGSRLTVL.

The chain combines TRBV25-1 with TRBJ2-2, with no clear D. This CDR3 has 15 residues. Germline CDR1 MGHDK, CDR2 SYGVNS. V gave up 3 bases and J gave up 4 bases, with 12 bases separating them. CDR3 residues: CASSEPATPTGELFF. The CDR3 DNA is TGTGCCAGCAGTGAGCCAGCTACTCCCACCGGGGAGCTGTTTTTT.

The CDR3 sequence: CASTISVGPGNTIYF. In DNA form, the CDR3 reads TGTGCCAGTACCATCTCAGTCGGCCCTGGAAACACCATATATTTT. V and J are TRBV19 and TRBJ1-3; no clear D gene. The V and J ends lost 7 bases and 2 bases respectively, with 15 bases between them. The CDR3 is 15 amino acids. Germline lookup yields CDR1 LNHDA and CDR2 SQIVND (reference sequence).

The chain has TRBV24-1 and TRBJ2-2; 7 bases are shared with TRBD1. CDR3 length equals 16 residues. Germline values: CDR1 KGHDR, CDR2 SFDVKD. V dropped 0 bases and J dropped 3; count of bases not matched to a gene: 3. CDR3 in amino acids: CATSDLGTAHTGELFF. In DNA form, the CDR3 reads TGTGCCACCAGTGATTTGGGGACAGCGCACACCGGGGAGCTGTTTTTT.

This chain links TRBV2 with TRBJ1-2; D possibly corresponds to TRBD1 (6 bases). The germline gives CDR1 SNHLY, CDR2 FYNNEI. The CDR3 loop spans 12 amino acids. V was cut by 5 bases and J by 9 bases, with 13 bases left in between. The CDR3 bases are TGTGCCAGCAGTACCGGGACATCCCGCTACACCTTC. Protein sequence: CASSTGTSRYTF.

This clone came up once. This chain joins TRBV5-1 and TRBJ2-2, with D possibly TRBD2 on 5 matching bases. The V end was cut by 6 bases, the J end by 5 bases, with 14 bases between. The CDR3 extends over 14 amino acids. Germline CDR1 reads SGHRS; CDR2 reads YFSETQ. CDR3 amino acids: CASKRERGTGELFF. The CDR3 coding sequence is TGCGCCAGCAAGAGGGAGCGTGGAACCGGGGAGCTGTTTTTT.

The chain carries TRBV7-3 and TRBJ1-4; D gene unclear. The CDR3 runs 13 residues. The germline CDR1 and CDR2 sequences are SGHTA and FQGTGA. V was trimmed by 2 bases and J by 5 bases, leaving 6 bases between them. CDR3 loop: CASSLGQNEKLFF. DNA of the CDR3: TGTGCCAGCAGCTTAGGGCAGAATGAAAAACTGTTTTTT.

The V and J genes are TRBV7-2 and TRBJ1-5; no reliable D call. V lost 2 bases, J lost 6 bases, and 5 bases lay in between. The CDR3 runs to 12 residues. Germline CDR1 is SGHTA and CDR2 is FQGNSA. CDR3 region: CASSLNAQPQHF. The CDR3, as DNA: TGTGCCAGCAGCTTAAACGCTCAGCCCCAGCATTTT. The whole variable domain, remainder taken from reference TRBV7-2 and TRBJ1-5, is GAGVSQSPSNKVTEKGKDVELRCDPISGHTALYWYRQSLGQGLEFLIYFQGNSAPDKSGLPSDRFSAERTGGSVSTLTIQRTQQEDSAVYLCASSLNAQPQHFGDGTRLSIL.

This chain connects TRBV6-1 to TRBJ1-3; D not resolved. The germline V gene has CDR1 MNHNS and CDR2 SASEGT. V gave up 5 bases and J gave up 8 bases, with 10 bases separating them. The CDR3 loop spans 12 amino acids. CDR3 in amino acids: CASSTLGHTIYF. DNA of the CDR3: TGTGCCAGCAGTACCCTCGGGCACACCATATATTTT.

The chain employs TRBV10-2 and TRBJ2-1, with 12 bases identical to TRBD2. After removal of 6 bases from V and 6 bases from J, the junction contained 6 bases not matched to a gene. The CDR3 is made up of 15 amino acids. CDR1 is WSHSY, CDR2 SAAADI, per germline. The CDR3 protein is CASRQTSGGFNEQFF. The CDR3 DNA is TGCGCCAGCAGACAGACTAGCGGGGGTTTCAATGAGCAGTTCTTC.

The genes are TRBV6-5 and TRBJ1-4; a weak D match, TRBD1 (5 bases). The CDR3 has 14 residues. V lost 6 bases to trimming and J lost 5 bases, with 13 bases between them. Germline CDR1 reads MNHEY; CDR2 reads SVGAGI. CDR3 DNA sequence: TGTGCCAGCAGAGGACGGGGCGGGAATGAAAAACTGTTTTTT. Its protein product is CASRGRGGNEKLFF.

V usage is TRBV9 and J usage is TRBJ2-1; D gene uncertain. From germline, CDR1 is SGDLS and CDR2 YYNGEE. The CDR3 has 16 residues. Trimming stripped 0 bases from V and 7 bases from J, with 17 bases between. This chain's CDR3 is CASSVVGGADGNEQFF. DNA of the CDR3: TGTGCCAGCAGCGTAGTAGGCGGCGCAGATGGGAATGAGCAGTTCTTC.

V and J are TRBV6-5 and TRBJ1-3; D is unclear. CDR3 length equals 14 residues. Germline-derived CDR1 and CDR2 are MNHEY and SVGAGI. V lost 6 bases to trimming and J lost 2 bases, with 11 bases between them. DNA for the CDR3: TGTGCCAGCAGGGGAAATCTCCCTGGAAACACCATATATTTT. Translated: CASRGNLPGNTIYF.

The V gene is TRBV6-6, the J gene TRBJ2-3, with TRBD2 matching over 9 bases. CDR3 length: 14 residues. Losses at the gene ends were 7 bases for V and 2 bases for J; bases not matched to a gene: 4. Germline V gene data show CDR1 as MNHNY and CDR2 as SVGAGI (reference sequence). CDR3 amino acids: CASTASGITDTQYF. CDR3 sequence (DNA): TGTGCCAGCACGGCTAGCGGGATCACAGATACGCAGTATTTT.

This sequence joins TRBV3-1 (or the pseudogene TRBV3-2) and TRBJ1-5; D call uncertain. V was clipped by 1 base and J by 0 bases, with 4 bases between them. Germline assignment: CDR1 LGHDT and CDR2 YNNKEL (reference sequence). The CDR3 loop spans 14 amino acids. Written as DNA, the CDR3 is TGTGCCAGCAGCCAAGTTGGTAGCAATCAGCCCCAGCATTTT. Translating it yields CASSQVGSNQPQHF.